The 28 T cell receptor beta chains below come from one sample, sequenced in a study of neurological immune-mediated disorders. Described time point: longitudinal time-point 3. Each CDR3 protein is one row after TCRdb ran MiXCR on the 5' RACE reads. The sample records roughly 53,000 distinct CDR3 sequences, 6.5% to 8.5% being singletons. Input material: PBMCs. The receptors derive from a woman in her thirties or forties in good health.

This clonotype was recorded a few times. J is TRBJ2-7 and V is TRBV6-5, with D maybe TRBD1 (6 bases). With 4 bases removed from V and 0 bases from J, the gap between germline ends came to 10 bases. The CDR3 sequence is 14 residues long. In germline, CDR1 is MNHEY, CDR2 SVGAGI. The CDR3 loop is CASSSQGYSYEQYF. The CDR3 nucleotides read TGTGCCAGCAGTTCACAGGGTTACTCCTACGAGCAGTACTTC.

The chain joins TRBV20-1 to TRBJ1-1; D gene unclear. Germline-derived CDR1 and CDR2 are DFQATT and SNEGSKA (reference sequence). The CDR3 is 12 amino acids. CDR3 in amino acids: CSGRKGNTEAFF. Here the CDR3 DNA reads TGCAGCGGTAGGAAAGGGAACACTGAAGCTTTCTTT.

This clonotype occurred many times. V and J are TRBV5-1 and TRBJ2-1; D gene ambiguous. V lost 0 bases, J lost 3 bases, and 7 bases lay in between. The germline gives CDR1 SGHRS, CDR2 YFSETQ. The CDR3 has 14 residues. This CDR3 reads CASSLEGLYNEQFF. The CDR3 region has the DNA TGCGCCAGCAGCTTGGAGGGCCTCTACAATGAGCAGTTCTTC.

This clonotype was observed at least ten times. The chain couples TRBV12-3 or TRBV12-4 to TRBJ1-1, with 7 bases identical to TRBD1. The CDR3 extends over 16 amino acids. The junction had 15 bases not matched to a gene; V was cut back by 11 bases and J by 0 bases. The DNA of the CDR3 is TGTGCCGGAGCAGGGGGGGCAGAACAGTTGAACACTGAAGCTTTCTTT. Translation: CAGAGGAEQLNTEAFF.

This clonotype has a count of ten or more. Here the CDR3 DNA reads TGTGCCAGCAGTTCTCAGGGTAGGTGGGCTAATGAAAAACTGTTTTTT. Translated: CASSSQGRWANEKLFF. The rearrangement joins TRBV12-3 or TRBV12-4 to TRBJ1-4; D perhaps matches TRBD1 (5 bases). V was pared by 4 bases and J by 3 bases, with 15 bases between. This CDR3 region has 16 residues.

This clonotype has a count of ten or more. The rearrangement joins TRBV24-1 to TRBJ1-1, with no clear D. The CDR3 has 12 residues. CDR1 is KGHDR, CDR2 SFDVKD, per germline. V lost 6 bases and J 5 bases, leaving 9 bases between the germline ends. In DNA, the CDR3 is TGTGCCACCAGTCAGCCCGGAACTGAAGCTTTCTTT. The encoded protein is CATSQPGTEAFF.

This clonotype was observed at least ten times. The V gene is TRBV5-1, the J gene TRBJ1-4, with D possibly TRBD1 on 6 matching bases. V shed 1 base and J shed 5 bases, with 12 bases lying between them. The CDR3 loop spans 15 amino acids. Germline CDR1 reads SGHRS; CDR2 reads YFSETQ. The CDR3 DNA reads as TGCGCCAGCAGCTTGTTGACAGGCCTCAATGAAAAACTGTTTTTT. Its protein product is CASSLLTGLNEKLFF.

In this sample, this clonotype turned up many times. The V gene is TRBV12-3 or TRBV12-4, the J gene TRBJ2-1, with TRBD2 matching over 8 bases. The junction had 11 bases not matched to a gene; V was cut back by 5 bases and J by 8 bases. The CDR3 has 15 amino acids. CDR3 sequence (DNA): TGTGCCAGCAGTCTCTTTTCGGGGGGGATCGATGAGCAGTTCTTC. As protein: CASSLFSGGIDEQFF.

This clonotype was seen repeatedly, ten times or more. The chain combines TRBV13 with TRBJ1-2, with unresolved D. V lost 0 bases to trimming and J lost 1 base, with 12 bases between them. Germline loops: CDR1 PRHDT, CDR2 FYEKMQ (reference sequence). The CDR3 totals 16 residues. CDR3 nucleotides: TGTGCCAGCAGCTTAGGACACAGCGTGAATAACTATGGCTACACCTTC. Translating it yields CASSLGHSVNNYGYTF.

This clonotype was seen repeatedly, ten times or more. V usage is TRBV20-1 and J usage is TRBJ2-5; D tentatively reads TRBD1 or TRBD2 (6 bases each). The germline gives CDR1 DFQATT, CDR2 SNEGSKA (reference sequence). The CDR3 is 14 amino acids. Trimming took off 6 bases at V and 6 bases at J, with 20 bases between the two ends. CDR3 sequence: CSAAKVGGRKTQYF. The CDR3, as DNA: TGCAGTGCCGCCAAGGTCGGGGGCCGTAAGACCCAGTACTTC.

At least ten counts were recorded for this clonotype. V is TRBV20-1 and J is TRBJ2-3; possibly TRBD1 for D (6 bases). V was trimmed by 6 bases and J by 12 bases, leaving 22 bases between them. The CDR3 runs to 13 residues. Germline V gene lookup returns CDR1 DFQATT and CDR2 SNEGSKA (reference sequence). The CDR3 DNA is TGCAGTGCCATGGGCCGCCTAGGGGACAAACAGTATTTT. Translating gives CSAMGRLGDKQYF.

This clonotype occurred many times. V is TRBV4-3 and J is TRBJ2-3; the D is unclear. The germline V gene has CDR1 LGHNA and CDR2 YSLEER. This CDR3 has 17 amino acids. The germline V and J ends were trimmed by 4 bases and 4 bases, with 21 bases remaining between them. CDR3 DNA sequence: TGCGCCAGCAGCCCCGAAGGGTCCAGGTCTTTCCCAGATACGCAGTATTTT. This codes for CASSPEGSRSFPDTQYF.

The chain combines TRBV20-1 with TRBJ2-7, with 7 nucleotides matching TRBD2. The V gene end was trimmed by 5 bases and the J gene end by 11 bases; junction bases not matched to a gene: 15. CDR1 is DFQATT, CDR2 SNEGSKA, per germline (reference sequence). The CDR3 loop spans 13 amino acids. In DNA, the CDR3 is TGCAGTGCTGAACCGCCCGGGACTATGGTAGAGTACTTC. Its translation is CSAEPPGTMVEYF.

This clonotype has ten or more counts. The rearrangement links TRBV5-1 to TRBJ1-3, with D unresolved. CDR1 is SGHRS, CDR2 YFSETQ, per germline. V was shortened by 4 bases and J by 0 bases, with 11 bases between the two germline ends. The CDR3 runs to 15 residues. CDR3 amino acids: CASSPGRNSGNTIYF. In nucleotides, the CDR3 is TGCGCCAGCAGCCCTGGACGGAACTCTGGAAACACCATATATTTT.

In this sample, this clonotype turned up many times. The rearrangement links TRBV27 to TRBJ1-1, with TRBD1 identical over 8 bases. Germline V gene lookup returns CDR1 MNHEY and CDR2 SMNVEV (reference sequence). The CDR3 is 14 amino acids. V shed 5 bases, J shed 6 bases, and the junction held 8 bases outside the gene matches. CDR3 nucleotides: TGTGCCAGCAGTCCCCAGGGGGCTCTACCTGAAGCTTTCTTT. This sequence encodes CASSPQGALPEAFF.

This clonotype has ten or more counts. The chain uses TRBV7-8 and TRBJ2-2, with 7 bases fitting TRBD1. The CDR3 length is 16 residues. Germline V lookup: CDR1 SGHVS, CDR2 FQNEAQ. Germline trimming cut 5 bases from V and 1 base from J; bases unmatched to any gene: 7. CDR3 sequence (DNA): TGTGCCAGCAGCCTCCACCGGACAGGGAACACCGGGGAGCTGTTTTTT. Its translation: CASSLHRTGNTGELFF.

Concerning this clonotype itself: A much larger clone lies a single base off, so this may be a read error. This chain joins TRBV24-1 and TRBJ1-5; 7 positions agree with TRBD1. The germline CDR1 and CDR2 sequences are KGHDR and SFDVKD. The CDR3 runs 15 residues. The CDR3 reads CSTGRRDSDGQPQHF. CDR3 nucleotide sequence: TGTTCCACCGGGCGAAGGGACAGTGATGGCCAGCCCCAGCATTTT.

With respect to this clonotype: A much larger clonotype is one base distant, so this may be a read error. The chain uses TRBV6-5 and TRBJ1-2; D gene ambiguous. The ends were cut back, 2 bases at V and 4 bases at J, with 14 bases in the middle. Germline V CDR1 and CDR2: MNHEY, SVGAGI. The CDR3 covers 15 residues. CDR3: CASSYPGDGFYGYTF. For the CDR3, the DNA is TGTGCCAGCAGTTACCCGGGAGACGGATTCTATGGCTACACCTTC.

In its sample, this clonotype was seen many times. V is TRBV4-2 and J is TRBJ1-3, with D possibly being TRBD1 (6 bases). The germline V gene has CDR1 LGHNA and CDR2 YNFKEQ. CDR3 size: 17 residues. V was cut by 0 bases and J by 0 bases, with 12 bases left in between. CDR3 amino acids: CASSQDRPGASGNTIYF. CDR3 DNA sequence: TGTGCCAGCAGCCAAGATCGTCCAGGGGCCTCTGGAAACACCATATATTTT.

The V gene is TRBV5-1, the J gene TRBJ2-1, with D perhaps matching TRBD2 (5 bases). Trimming left V 1 base short and J 8 bases short, with 13 bases between. Germline V gene sequence: CDR1 SGHRS, CDR2 YFSETQ. The CDR3 sequence is 14 residues long. CDR3 sequence: CASSLLAQFDEQFF. The CDR3 nucleotides are TGCGCCAGCAGCTTGCTAGCTCAGTTCGATGAGCAGTTCTTC.

This clonotype has a count of ten or more. The chain links TRBV6-6 to TRBJ2-5, with a tentative D call TRBD2 (6 bases). Germline V gene lookup returns CDR1 MNHNY and CDR2 SVGAGI (reference sequence). CDR3 length equals 17 residues. V was cut by 5 bases and J by 2 bases, with 21 bases left in between. CDR3 nucleotide sequence: TGTGCCAGCAGTGGGCCGGGACTCTCCGGACCTCAAGAGACCCAGTACTTC. It translates to CASSGPGLSGPQETQYF.

At least ten counts were recorded for this clonotype. The chain is built from TRBV6-5 and TRBJ2-4, with a weak D call TRBD1 (6 bases). Germline V CDR1 and CDR2: MNHEY, SVGAGI. This CDR3 contains 17 residues. V lost 4 bases and J 3 bases, leaving 19 bases between the germline ends. CDR3 nucleotide sequence: TGTGCCAGCAGTTCCCCCTTTGGGGGCGAGGACAAAAACATTCAGTACTTC. It specifies CASSSPFGGEDKNIQYF.

The chain recombines TRBV7-2 with TRBJ2-5, with TRBD1 as a possible D gene (6 bases). Trimming took 4 bases from V and 7 from J, leaving 13 bases between them. Germline CDR1 reads SGHTA; CDR2 reads FQGNSA. This CDR3 has 13 amino acids. The CDR3 DNA sequence: TGTGCCAGCAGCTCTCCGGGACACGGGACCCAGTACTTC. Translated, it gives CASSSPGHGTQYF.

This clonotype was picked up many times. The chain recombines TRBV12-3 or TRBV12-4 with TRBJ2-1; D unclear. CDR3 length: 11 residues. Trimming cost V 5 bases and J 9 bases, with 8 bases left between them. The CDR3 bases are TGTGCCAGCAGTCCCGGCCCTGAGCAGTTCTTC. It specifies CASSPGPEQFF.

This clonotype was seen a handful of times. Since a much larger clone is just one base distant, this may be a read error. The CDR3 here is CASNIVQFF. CDR3 DNA: TGTGCCAGCAATATAGTCCAGTTCTTC. V is TRBV12-3 or TRBV12-4 and J is TRBJ2-1; D call uncertain. V was clipped by 7 bases and J by 13 bases, with 8 bases between them. The CDR3 contains 9 residues.

This clonotype has ten or more counts. The chain joins TRBV12-3 or TRBV12-4 to TRBJ2-6; TRBD1 is a possible D gene (6 bases). The CDR3 is made up of 15 amino acids. The V end was cut by 2 bases, the J end by 2 bases, with 7 bases between. CDR3 residues: CASSLSGAGANVLTF. CDR3 bases: TGTGCCAGCAGTTTATCAGGGGCTGGGGCCAACGTCCTGACTTTC.

In this sample, this clonotype turned up a few times. The chain is built from TRBV4-2 and TRBJ2-7, with D tentatively TRBD1 or TRBD2 (6 bases each). CDR3 length: 17 amino acids. Trimming took 4 bases from V and 0 from J, leaving 19 bases between them. From germline, CDR1 is LGHNA and CDR2 YNFKEQ. The CDR3 is CASSLSVRGRDSYEQYF. The DNA of the CDR3 is TGTGCCAGCAGCCTTTCCGTCCGGGGGCGAGACTCCTACGAGCAGTACTTC.

This clonotype occurred many times. The rearrangement joins TRBV4-3 to TRBJ2-1; 10 bases are shared with TRBD1. This CDR3 contains 15 residues. V lost 2 bases and J lost 9; bases outside the gene matches: 7. CDR1 LGHNA and CDR2 YSLEER come from the germline V gene. Here the CDR3 DNA reads TGCGCCAGCAGCCAATGGCGGGACAGGGGTGGTGAGCAGTTCTTC. The encoded protein is CASSQWRDRGGEQFF.